This T cell receptor (beta chain) was sequenced in a study of Tregs in tolerant kidney transplant recipients. Regarding the study as a whole: Tregs expanded with activated donor B cells seemed most donor-specific. For some patients, primers changed over time, blocking nucleotide-level comparison. Antigen-driven expansion was suggested because donor-specific Tregs expanded more than all Tregs in tolerant patients.

The CDR3 has 15 amino acids. Germline CDR1 and CDR2: LGHNA and YNFKEQ. V lost 0 bases and J 4 bases, leaving 13 bases between the germline ends. Related graft donors supplied nonmyeloablative bone marrow transplants, and mixed chimerism was transient. Unstimulated Tregs (CD4+CD25+CD127-) and CD4+CD25- non-Tregs were sorted from PBMCs. Using immunoSEQ multiplex PCR, the repertoire was profiled, and TCRdb retains in-frame clones only, with some absent. The sample holds 50,000 to 55,000 clones; over 80% are singletons and the top ten take around 15%. Notes on this clone: As yet, its antigen is unknown.

The sequenced sample was CD8+ T cells from blood (PBMCs), obtained 24 months after the transplant. This chain joins TRBV4-2 and TRBJ2-7; D may be TRBD1 (6 bases). The receptor comes from a human patient who received a combined kidney and bone marrow transplant. Certain T cells may be donor cells from the graft. This chain's CDR3 is CASSQEWAGAYEQYF. DNA of the CDR3: TGTGCCAGCAGCCAAGAGTGGGCAGGGGCGTACGAGCAGTACTTC.